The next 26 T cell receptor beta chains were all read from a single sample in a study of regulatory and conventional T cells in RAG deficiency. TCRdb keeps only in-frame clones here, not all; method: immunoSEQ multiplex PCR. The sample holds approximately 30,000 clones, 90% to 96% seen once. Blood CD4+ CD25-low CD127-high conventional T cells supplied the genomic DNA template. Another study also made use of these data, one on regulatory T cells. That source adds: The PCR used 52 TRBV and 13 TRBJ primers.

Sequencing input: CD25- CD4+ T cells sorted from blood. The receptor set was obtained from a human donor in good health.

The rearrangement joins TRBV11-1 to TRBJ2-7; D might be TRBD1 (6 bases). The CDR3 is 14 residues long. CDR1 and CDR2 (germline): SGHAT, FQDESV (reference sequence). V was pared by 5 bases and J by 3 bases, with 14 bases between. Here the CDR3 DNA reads TGTGCCAGCAGCACCGATCCCAGGGGCTACGAGCAGTACTTC. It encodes CASSTDPRGYEQYF.

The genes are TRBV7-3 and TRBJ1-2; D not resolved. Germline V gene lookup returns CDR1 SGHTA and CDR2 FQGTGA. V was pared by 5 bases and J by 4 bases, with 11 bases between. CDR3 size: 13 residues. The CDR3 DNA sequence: TGTGCCAGCAGCCTGACGGGTACCTATGGCTACACCTTC. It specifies CASSLTGTYGYTF.

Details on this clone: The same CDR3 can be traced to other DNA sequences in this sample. As DNA, the CDR3 is TGCGCCAGCGGGGCAGGCGAAGTGCATAATTCACCCCTCCACTTT. It specifies CASGAGEVHNSPLHF. The gene calls are TRBV5-1 and TRBJ1-6, with a weak D call TRBD1 (5 bases). The V and J ends lost 7 bases and 5 bases respectively, with 16 bases between them. Per the germline V gene, CDR1 is SGHRS and CDR2 is YFSETQ. The CDR3 loop spans 15 amino acids.

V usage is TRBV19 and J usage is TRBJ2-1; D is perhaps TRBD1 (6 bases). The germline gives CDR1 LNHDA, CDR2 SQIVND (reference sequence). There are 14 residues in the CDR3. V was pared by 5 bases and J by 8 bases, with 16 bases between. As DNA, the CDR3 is TGTGCCAGTAGTGTTGACCAGGGGTCCGATGAGCAGTTCTTC. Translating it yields CASSVDQGSDEQFF.

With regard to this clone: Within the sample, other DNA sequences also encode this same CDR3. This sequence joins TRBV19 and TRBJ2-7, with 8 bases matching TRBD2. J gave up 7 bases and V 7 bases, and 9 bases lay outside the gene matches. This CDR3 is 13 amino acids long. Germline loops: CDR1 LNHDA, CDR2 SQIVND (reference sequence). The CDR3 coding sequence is TGTGCCAGTAAAAGCGGGGGAGAGGGAGAGCAGTACTTC. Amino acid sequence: CASKSGGEGEQYF.

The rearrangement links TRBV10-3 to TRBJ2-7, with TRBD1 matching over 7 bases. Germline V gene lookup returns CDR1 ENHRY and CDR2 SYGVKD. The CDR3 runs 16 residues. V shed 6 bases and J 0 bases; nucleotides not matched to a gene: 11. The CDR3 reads CAIRPGQPSSSYEQYF. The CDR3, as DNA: TGTGCCATCAGGCCGGGACAGCCCAGCAGCTCCTACGAGCAGTACTTC.

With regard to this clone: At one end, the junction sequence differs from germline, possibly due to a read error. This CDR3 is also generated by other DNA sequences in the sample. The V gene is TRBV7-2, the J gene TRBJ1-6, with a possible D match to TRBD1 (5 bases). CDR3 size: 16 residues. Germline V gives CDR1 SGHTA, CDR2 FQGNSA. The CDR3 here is CASSSQTASYNSPLHF. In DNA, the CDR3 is TGTGCCAGCAGCTCTCAGACAGCGAGTTATAATTCCCCCCTCCACTTT.

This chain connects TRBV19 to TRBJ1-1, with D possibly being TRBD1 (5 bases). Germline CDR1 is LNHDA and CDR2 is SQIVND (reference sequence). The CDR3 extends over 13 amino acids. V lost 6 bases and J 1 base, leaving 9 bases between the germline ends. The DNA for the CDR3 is TGTGCCAGTAGCGGACACCGGAACACTGAAGCTTTCTTT. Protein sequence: CASSGHRNTEAFF.

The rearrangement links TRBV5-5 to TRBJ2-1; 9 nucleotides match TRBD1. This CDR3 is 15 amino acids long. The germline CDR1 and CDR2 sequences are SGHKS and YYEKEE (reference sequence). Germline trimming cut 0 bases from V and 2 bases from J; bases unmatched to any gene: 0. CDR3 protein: CASSLGQGAYNEQFF. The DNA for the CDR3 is TGTGCCAGCAGCTTGGGACAGGGGGCCTACAATGAGCAGTTCTTC.

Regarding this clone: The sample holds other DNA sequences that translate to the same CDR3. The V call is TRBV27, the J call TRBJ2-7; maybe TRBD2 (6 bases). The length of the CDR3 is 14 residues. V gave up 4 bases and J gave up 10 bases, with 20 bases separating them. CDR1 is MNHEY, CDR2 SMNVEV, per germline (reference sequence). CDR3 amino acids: CASSSVRDPREQYF. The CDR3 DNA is TGTGCCAGCAGTTCGGTGCGGGACCCTCGGGAACAGTACTTC.

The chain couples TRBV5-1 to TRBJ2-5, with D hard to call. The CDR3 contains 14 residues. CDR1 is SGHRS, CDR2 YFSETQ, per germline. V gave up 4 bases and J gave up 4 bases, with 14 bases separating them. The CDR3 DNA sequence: TGCGCCAGCAGCCCAGTGCTAGGTATAGAGACCCAGTACTTC. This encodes CASSPVLGIETQYF.

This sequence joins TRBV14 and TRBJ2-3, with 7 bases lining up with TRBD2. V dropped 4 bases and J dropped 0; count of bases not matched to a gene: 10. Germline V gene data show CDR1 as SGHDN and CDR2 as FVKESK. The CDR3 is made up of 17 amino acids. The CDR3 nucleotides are TGTGCCAGCAGCCGTACTAGCGTTGGGAGTAGCACAGATACGCAGTATTTT. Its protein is CASSRTSVGSSTDTQYF.

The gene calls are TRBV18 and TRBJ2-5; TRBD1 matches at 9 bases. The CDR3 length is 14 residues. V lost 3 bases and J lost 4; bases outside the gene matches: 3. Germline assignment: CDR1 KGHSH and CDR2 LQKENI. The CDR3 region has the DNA TGTGCCAGCTCACCTTTGGACAGGGGAGAGACCCAGTACTTC. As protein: CASSPLDRGETQYF.

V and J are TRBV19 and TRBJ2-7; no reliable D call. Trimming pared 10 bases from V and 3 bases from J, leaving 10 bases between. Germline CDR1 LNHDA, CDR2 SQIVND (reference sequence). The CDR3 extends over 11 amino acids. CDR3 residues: CATTAGYEQYF. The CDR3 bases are TGTGCCACCACCGCCGGCTACGAGCAGTACTTC.

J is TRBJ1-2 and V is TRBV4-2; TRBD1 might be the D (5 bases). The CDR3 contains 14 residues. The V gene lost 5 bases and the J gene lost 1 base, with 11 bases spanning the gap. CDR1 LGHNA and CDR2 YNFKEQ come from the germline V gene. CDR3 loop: CASSKPTDNYGYTF. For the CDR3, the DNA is TGTGCCAGCAGCAAGCCGACAGATAACTATGGCTACACCTTC.

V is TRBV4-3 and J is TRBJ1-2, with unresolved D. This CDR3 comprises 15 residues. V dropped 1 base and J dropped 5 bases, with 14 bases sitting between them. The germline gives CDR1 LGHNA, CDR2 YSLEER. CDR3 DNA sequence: TGCGCCAGCAGCCAAGCTCCCTCGAAGGAGTATGGCTACACCTTC. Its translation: CASSQAPSKEYGYTF.

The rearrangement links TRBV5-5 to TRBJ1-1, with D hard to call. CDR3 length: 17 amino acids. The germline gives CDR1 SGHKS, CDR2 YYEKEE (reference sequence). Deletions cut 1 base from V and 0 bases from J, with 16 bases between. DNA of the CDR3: TGTGCCAGCAGCTTGAATTCCGCAGGCCTCATGAACACTGAAGCTTTCTTT. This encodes CASSLNSAGLMNTEAFF.

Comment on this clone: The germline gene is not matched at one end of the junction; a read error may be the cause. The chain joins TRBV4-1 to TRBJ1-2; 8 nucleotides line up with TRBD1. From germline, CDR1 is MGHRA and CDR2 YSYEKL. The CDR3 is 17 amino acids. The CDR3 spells CASSQAIPDRANCGYTF. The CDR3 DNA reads TGCGCCAGCAGCCAAGCAATACCGGACAGGGCTAACTGTGGCTACACCTTC.

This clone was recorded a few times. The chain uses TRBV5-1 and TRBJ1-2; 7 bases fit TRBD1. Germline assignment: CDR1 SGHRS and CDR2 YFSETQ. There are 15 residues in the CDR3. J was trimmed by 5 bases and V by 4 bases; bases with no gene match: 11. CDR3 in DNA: TGCGCCAGCAGCCCCTGGACAGGTGGAAATTATGGCTACACCTTC. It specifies CASSPWTGGNYGYTF.

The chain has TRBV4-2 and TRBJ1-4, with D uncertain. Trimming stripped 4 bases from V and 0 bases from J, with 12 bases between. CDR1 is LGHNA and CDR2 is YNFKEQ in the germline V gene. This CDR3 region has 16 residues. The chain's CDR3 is CASSPGERATNEKLFF. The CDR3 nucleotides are TGTGCCAGCAGCCCCGGTGAGAGGGCAACTAATGAAAAACTGTTTTTT.

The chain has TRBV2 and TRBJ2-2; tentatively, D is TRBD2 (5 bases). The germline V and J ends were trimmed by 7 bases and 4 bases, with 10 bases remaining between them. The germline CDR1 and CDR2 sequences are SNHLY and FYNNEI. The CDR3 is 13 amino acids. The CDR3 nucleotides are TGTGCCAGCAACCTCGGGGTCACCGGGGAGCTGTTTTTT. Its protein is CASNLGVTGELFF.

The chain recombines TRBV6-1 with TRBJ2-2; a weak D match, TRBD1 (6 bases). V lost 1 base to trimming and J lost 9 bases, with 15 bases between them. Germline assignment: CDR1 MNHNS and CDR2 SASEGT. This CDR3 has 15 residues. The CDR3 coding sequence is TGTGCCAGCAGTGAAGTTACAGGGCCCCGCTGGGAGCTGTTTTTT. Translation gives CASSEVTGPRWELFF.

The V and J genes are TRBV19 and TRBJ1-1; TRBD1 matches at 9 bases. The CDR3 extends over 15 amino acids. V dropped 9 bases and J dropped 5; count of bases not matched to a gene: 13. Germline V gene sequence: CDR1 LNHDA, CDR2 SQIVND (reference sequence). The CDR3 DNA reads TGTGCCAGCGGGGACAGGGTAAGAGGAAGGACTGAAGCTTTCTTT. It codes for CASGDRVRGRTEAFF. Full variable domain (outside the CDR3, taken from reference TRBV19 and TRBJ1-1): DGGITQSPKYLFRKEGQNVTLSCEQNLNHDAMYWYRQDPGQGLRLIYYSQIVNDFQKGDIAEGYSVSREKKESFPLTVTSAQKNPTAFYLCASGDRVRGRTEAFFGQGTRLTVV.

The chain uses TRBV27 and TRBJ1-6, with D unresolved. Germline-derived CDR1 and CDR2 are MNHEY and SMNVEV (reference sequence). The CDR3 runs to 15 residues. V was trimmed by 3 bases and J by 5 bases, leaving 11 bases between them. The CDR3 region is CASSFGTVDNSPLHF. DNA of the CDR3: TGTGCCAGCAGTTTTGGAACAGTGGATAATTCACCCCTCCACTTT.

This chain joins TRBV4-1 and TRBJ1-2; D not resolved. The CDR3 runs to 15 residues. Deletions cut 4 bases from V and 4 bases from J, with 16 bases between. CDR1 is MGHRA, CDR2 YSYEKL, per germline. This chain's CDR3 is CASSPAPTEVYGYTF. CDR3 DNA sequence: TGCGCCAGCAGCCCTGCCCCCACAGAAGTCTATGGCTACACCTTC.

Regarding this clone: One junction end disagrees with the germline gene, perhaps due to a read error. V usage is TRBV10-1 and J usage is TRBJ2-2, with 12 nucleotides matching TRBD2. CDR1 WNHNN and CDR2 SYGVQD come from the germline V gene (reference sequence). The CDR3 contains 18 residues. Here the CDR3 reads CASSESAWTSGNSGELFF. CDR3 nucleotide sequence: TGCGCCAGCAGTGAGTCCGCTTGGACTAGCGGGAACTCCGGGGAGCTGTTTTTT.